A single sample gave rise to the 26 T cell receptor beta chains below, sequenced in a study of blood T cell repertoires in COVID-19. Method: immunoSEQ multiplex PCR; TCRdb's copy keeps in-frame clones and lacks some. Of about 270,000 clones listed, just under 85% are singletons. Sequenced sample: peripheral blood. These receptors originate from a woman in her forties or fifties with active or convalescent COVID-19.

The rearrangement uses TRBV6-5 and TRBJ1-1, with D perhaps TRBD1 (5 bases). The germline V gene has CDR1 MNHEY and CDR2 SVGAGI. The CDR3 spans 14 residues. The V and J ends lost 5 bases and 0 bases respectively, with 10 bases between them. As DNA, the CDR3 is TGTGCCAGCAGTAGGGGCCGACTGAACACTGAAGCTTTCTTT. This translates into CASSRGRLNTEAFF.

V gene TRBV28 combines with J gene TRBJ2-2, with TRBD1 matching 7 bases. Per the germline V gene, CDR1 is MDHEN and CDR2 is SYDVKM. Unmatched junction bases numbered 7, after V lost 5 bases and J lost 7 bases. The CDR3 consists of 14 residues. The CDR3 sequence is CASSTTGEGGELFF. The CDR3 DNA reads TGTGCCAGCAGTACCACAGGGGAAGGCGGGGAGCTGTTTTTT.

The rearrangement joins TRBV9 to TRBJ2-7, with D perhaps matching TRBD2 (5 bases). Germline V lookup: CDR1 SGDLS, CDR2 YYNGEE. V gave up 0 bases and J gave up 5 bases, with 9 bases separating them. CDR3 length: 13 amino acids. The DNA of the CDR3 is TGTGCCAGCAGCGTAGGCACTAGGGACGAGCAGTACTTC. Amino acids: CASSVGTRDEQYF.

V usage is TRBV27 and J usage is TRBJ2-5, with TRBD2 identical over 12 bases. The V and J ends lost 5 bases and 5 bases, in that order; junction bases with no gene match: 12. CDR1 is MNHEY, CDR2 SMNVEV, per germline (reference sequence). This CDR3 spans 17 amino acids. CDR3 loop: CASSPRLAGVGGETQYF. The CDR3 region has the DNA TGTGCCAGCAGTCCCCGACTAGCGGGAGTTGGGGGGGAGACCCAGTACTTC.

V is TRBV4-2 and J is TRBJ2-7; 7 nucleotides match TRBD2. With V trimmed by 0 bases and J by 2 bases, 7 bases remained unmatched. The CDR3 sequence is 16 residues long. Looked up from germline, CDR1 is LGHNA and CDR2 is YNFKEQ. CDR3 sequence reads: CASSQDSGGPTYEQYF. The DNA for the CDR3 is TGTGCCAGCAGCCAAGATTCGGGGGGTCCCACCTACGAGCAGTACTTC.

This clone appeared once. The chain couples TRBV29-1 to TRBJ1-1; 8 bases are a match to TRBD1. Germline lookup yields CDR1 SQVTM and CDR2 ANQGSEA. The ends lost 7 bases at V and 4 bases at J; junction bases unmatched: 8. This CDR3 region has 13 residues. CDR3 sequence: CSATGDIGTEAFF. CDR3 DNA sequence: TGCAGCGCGACAGGGGATATAGGCACTGAAGCTTTCTTT.

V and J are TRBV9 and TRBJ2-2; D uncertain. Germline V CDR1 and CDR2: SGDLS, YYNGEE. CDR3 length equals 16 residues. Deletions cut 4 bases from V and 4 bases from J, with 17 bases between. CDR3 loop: CASSPRWPPGTGELFF. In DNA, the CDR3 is TGTGCCAGCAGCCCCCGCTGGCCTCCGGGCACCGGGGAGCTGTTTTTT. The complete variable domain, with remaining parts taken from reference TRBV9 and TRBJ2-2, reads DSGVTQTPKHLITATGQRVTLRCSPRSGDLSVYWYQQSLDQGLQFLIQYYNGEERAKGNILERFSAQQFPDLHSELNLSSLELGDSALYFCASSPRWPPGTGELFFGEGSRLTVL.

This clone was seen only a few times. The CDR3 loop is CATSDPAGAYNEKLFF. CDR3 in DNA: TGTGCCACCAGTGATCCGGCAGGGGCATACAATGAAAAACTGTTTTTT. The J gene is TRBJ1-4, the V gene TRBV24-1, with a weak D call TRBD1 (6 bases). The V gene's germline CDR1 is KGHDR and CDR2 SFDVKD. The CDR3 is 16 residues long. Trimming removed 3 bases from V and 5 bases from J, with 15 bases in between.

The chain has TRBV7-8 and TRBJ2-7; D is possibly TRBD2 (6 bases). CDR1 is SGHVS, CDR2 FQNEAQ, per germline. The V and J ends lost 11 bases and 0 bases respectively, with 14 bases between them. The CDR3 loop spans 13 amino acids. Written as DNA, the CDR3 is TGTGCCGGGGGAGCGGGCCTCTCCTACGAGCAGTACTTC. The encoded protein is CAGGAGLSYEQYF.

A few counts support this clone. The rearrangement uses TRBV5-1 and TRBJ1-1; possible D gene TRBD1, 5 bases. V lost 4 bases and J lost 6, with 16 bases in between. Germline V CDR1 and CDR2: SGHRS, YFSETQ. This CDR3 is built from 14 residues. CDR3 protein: CASSGDSRGAEAFF. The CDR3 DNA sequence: TGCGCCAGCAGCGGGGACTCCCGAGGCGCTGAAGCTTTCTTT.

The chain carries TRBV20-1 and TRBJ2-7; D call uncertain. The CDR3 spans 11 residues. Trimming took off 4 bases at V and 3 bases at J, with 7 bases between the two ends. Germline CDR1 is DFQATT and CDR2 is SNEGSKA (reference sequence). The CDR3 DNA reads TGCAGTGCTACCGCGAGCTACGAGCAGTACTTC. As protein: CSATASYEQYF.

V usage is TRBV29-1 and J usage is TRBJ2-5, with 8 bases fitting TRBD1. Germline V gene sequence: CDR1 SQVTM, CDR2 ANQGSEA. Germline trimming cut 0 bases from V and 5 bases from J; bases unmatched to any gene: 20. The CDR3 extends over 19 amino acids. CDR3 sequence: CSVEDSFPVPETGAETQYF. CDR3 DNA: TGCAGCGTTGAAGATTCGTTCCCCGTTCCCGAGACAGGGGCCGAGACCCAGTACTTC.

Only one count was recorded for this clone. DNA of the CDR3: TGTGCCAGCAGCGTAGGTCAGGGGGATGAGCAGTTCTTC. Residues: CASSVGQGDEQFF. The V gene is TRBV9, the J gene TRBJ2-1; TRBD1 aligns across 7 bases. The germline V gene has CDR1 SGDLS and CDR2 YYNGEE. Losses at the gene ends were 0 bases for V and 8 bases for J; bases not matched to a gene: 2. The CDR3 has 13 amino acids.

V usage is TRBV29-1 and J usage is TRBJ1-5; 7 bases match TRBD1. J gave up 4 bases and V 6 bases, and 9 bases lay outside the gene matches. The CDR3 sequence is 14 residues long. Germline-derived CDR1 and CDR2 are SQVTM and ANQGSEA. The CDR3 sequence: CSVAGDSGNQPQHF. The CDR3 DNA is TGCAGCGTGGCCGGGGACAGTGGGAATCAGCCCCAGCATTTT. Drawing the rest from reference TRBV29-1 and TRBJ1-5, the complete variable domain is SAVISQKPSRDICQRGTSLTIQCQVDSQVTMMFWYRQQPGQSLTLIATANQGSEATYESGFVIDKFPISRPNLTFSTLTVSNMSPEDSSIYLCSVAGDSGNQPQHFGDGTRLSIL.

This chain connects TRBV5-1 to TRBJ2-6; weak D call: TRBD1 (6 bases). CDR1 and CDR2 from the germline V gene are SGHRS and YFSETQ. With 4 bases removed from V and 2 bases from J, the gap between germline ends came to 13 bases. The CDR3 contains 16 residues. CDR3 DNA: TGCGCCAGCAGCAGGCTAGGGGGTACTGGGGCCAACGTCCTGACTTTC. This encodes CASSRLGGTGANVLTF.

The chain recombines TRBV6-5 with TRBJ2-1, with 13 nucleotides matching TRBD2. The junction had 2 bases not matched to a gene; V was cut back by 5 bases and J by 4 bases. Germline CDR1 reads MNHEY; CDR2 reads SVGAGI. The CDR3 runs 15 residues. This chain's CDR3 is CASSPLAGGYNEQFF. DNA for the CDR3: TGTGCCAGCAGTCCACTAGCGGGAGGGTACAATGAGCAGTTCTTC.

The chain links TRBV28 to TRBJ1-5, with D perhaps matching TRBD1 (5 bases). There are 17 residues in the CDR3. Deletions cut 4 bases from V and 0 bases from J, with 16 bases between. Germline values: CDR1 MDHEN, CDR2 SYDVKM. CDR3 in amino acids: CASSSWNKGNSNQPQHF. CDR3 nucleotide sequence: TGTGCCAGCAGTTCATGGAATAAGGGGAATAGCAATCAGCCCCAGCATTTT.

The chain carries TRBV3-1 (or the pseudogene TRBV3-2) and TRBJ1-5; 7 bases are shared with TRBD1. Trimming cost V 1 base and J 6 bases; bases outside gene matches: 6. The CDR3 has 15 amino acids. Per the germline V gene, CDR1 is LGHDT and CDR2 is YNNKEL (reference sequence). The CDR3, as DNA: TGTGCCAGCAGCCAAGGACAGGGCGGCACTCAGCCCCAGCATTTT. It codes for CASSQGQGGTQPQHF.

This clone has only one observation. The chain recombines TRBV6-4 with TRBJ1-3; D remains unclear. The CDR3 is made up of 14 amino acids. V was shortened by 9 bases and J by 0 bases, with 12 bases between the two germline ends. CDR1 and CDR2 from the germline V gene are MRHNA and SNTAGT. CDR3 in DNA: TGTGCCAGGTGTAGCATCCCCTCTGGAAACACCATATATTTT. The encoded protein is CARCSIPSGNTIYF.

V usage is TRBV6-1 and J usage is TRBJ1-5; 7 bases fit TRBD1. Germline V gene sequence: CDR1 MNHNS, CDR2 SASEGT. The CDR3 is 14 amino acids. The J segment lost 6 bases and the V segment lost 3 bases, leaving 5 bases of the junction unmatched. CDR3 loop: CASSDRQGSQPQHF. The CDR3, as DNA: TGTGCCAGCAGTGATAGACAGGGTAGTCAGCCCCAGCATTTT.

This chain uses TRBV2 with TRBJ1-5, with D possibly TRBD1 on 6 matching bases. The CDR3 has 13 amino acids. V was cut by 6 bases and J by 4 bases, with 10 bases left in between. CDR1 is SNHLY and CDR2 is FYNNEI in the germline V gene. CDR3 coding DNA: TGTGCCAGCAGGGACAGACTAAATCAGCCCCAGCATTTT. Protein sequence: CASRDRLNQPQHF.

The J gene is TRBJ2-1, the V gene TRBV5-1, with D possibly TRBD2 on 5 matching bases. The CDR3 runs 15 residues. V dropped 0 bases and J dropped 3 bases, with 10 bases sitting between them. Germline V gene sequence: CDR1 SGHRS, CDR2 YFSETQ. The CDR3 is CASSLAVAGYNEQFF. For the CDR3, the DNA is TGCGCCAGCAGCTTGGCAGTGGCGGGCTACAATGAGCAGTTCTTC.

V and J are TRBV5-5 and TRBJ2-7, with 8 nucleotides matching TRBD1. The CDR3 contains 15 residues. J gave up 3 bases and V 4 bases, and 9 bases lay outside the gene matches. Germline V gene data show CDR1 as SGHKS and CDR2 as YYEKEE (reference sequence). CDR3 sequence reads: CASSRGTGGFYEQYF. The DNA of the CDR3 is TGTGCCAGCAGCAGGGGGACAGGCGGTTTCTACGAGCAGTACTTC.

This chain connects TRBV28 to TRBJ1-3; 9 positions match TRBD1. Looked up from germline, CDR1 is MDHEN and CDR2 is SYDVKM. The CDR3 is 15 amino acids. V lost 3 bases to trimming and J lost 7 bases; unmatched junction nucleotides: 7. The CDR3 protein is CASSFLGTGKNTIYF. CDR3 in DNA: TGTGCCAGCAGTTTCCTCGGGACAGGGAAGAACACCATATATTTT.

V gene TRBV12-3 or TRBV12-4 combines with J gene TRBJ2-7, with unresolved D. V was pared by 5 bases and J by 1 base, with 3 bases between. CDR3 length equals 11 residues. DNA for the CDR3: TGTGCCAGCAGTCCTTCCTACGAGCAGTACTTC. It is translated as CASSPSYEQYF.

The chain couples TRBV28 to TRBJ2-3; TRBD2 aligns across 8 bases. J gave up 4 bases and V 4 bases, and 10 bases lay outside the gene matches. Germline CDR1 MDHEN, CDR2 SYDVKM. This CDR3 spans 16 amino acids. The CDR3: CASSSFIAGRADTQYF. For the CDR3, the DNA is TGTGCCAGCAGTTCTTTCATAGCGGGAAGGGCAGATACGCAGTATTTT.